Listed below are T cell receptor beta chains from one sample, sequenced in a study of technical replicates of blood from a few donors. Some clones are missing from TCRdb's copy, which holds only in-frame ones; the method was immunoSEQ multiplex PCR. The data contain 60,000 to 85,000 clones, about 91% of them singletons. The sequenced material came from T cells isolated from PBMCs. These receptors were obtained from a human donor in good health. The CDR3 runs from the conserved cysteine through the conserved F or W. D genes are given only for firm matches. Size tells how often a clone was seen (once, few, many) or the class of an expanded clone, and some rows leave it out.

cdr3_aa cdr3_nt v_call d_call clone_size j_call
CASSLRGGTQPQHF TGTGCCAGCAGTCTAAGGGGCGGCACTCAGCCCCAGCATTTT TRBV6-5 NA NA TRBJ1-5
CASRGTSGMGELFF TGTGCCAGCAGAGGGACTAGCGGGATGGGGGAGCTGTTTTTT TRBV11-3 TRBD2 NA TRBJ2-2
CTSSQDWGENYNEQFF TGCACCAGCAGCCAAGATTGGGGGGAGAATTACAATGAGCAGTTCTTC TRBV1 NA NA TRBJ2-1
CAASTPGGPRPFYNEQFF TGTGCCGCAAGTACTCCGGGAGGGCCTAGGCCTTTTTACAATGAGCAGTTCTTC TRBV19 TRBD2 NA TRBJ2-1
CATSSAETSEEETQYF TGTGCCACCAGCAGCGCGGAGACTAGTGAAGAAGAGACCCAGTACTTC TRBV15 NA once TRBJ2-5
CASSFQGAQVTGELFF TGTGCCAGCTCATTTCAGGGGGCGCAGGTCACCGGGGAGCTGTTTTTT TRBV18 TRBD1 NA TRBJ2-2
CASRQGFGYTF TGTGCCAGCAGACAGGGGTTTGGCTACACCTTC TRBV6-1 TRBD1 once TRBJ1-2
CASSLGSRTYNEQFF TGTGCCAGCAGTTTAGGCTCTAGGACCTACAATGAGCAGTTCTTC TRBV27 NA NA TRBJ2-1
CASSDQNYNEQFF TGCGCCAGCAGTGACCAGAACTACAATGAGCAGTTCTTC TRBV10-2 NA NA TRBJ2-1
CASSLEMRTSGRINEQFF TGCGCCAGCAGCTTGGAGATGCGGACTAGCGGGAGAATTAATGAGCAGTTCTTC TRBV5-1 TRBD2 NA TRBJ2-1
CANKQGVDYGYTF TGTGCCAACAAACAGGGAGTAGACTATGGCTACACCTTC TRBV10-3 NA once TRBJ1-2
CASSLKPPSGRSYNEQFF TGTGCCAGCAGCTTAAAACCCCCTAGCGGGAGGTCCTACAATGAGCAGTTCTTC TRBV7-3 TRBD2 NA TRBJ2-1
CASSLLSGSSVQYF TGTGCCAGCAGCCTCCTGTCAGGGTCAAGCGTTCAGTACTTC TRBV11-2 NA NA TRBJ2-4
CASSVRDRGNTIYF TGTGCCAGCAGCGTCCGGGACAGAGGAAACACCATATATTTT TRBV9 TRBD1 NA TRBJ1-3
CASSQAQREGNEQFF TGCGCCAGCAGCCAAGCCCAGCGGGAGGGGAATGAGCAGTTCTTC TRBV4-1 TRBD2 NA TRBJ2-1
CASSVGGSGANVLTF TGTGCCAGCAGCGTAGGCGGATCTGGGGCCAACGTCCTGACTTTC TRBV9 NA NA TRBJ2-6
CASSYLSDRRYEQYF TGTGCCAGCAGTTATCTCTCTGACAGGCGTTACGAGCAGTACTTC TRBV6-8 NA NA TRBJ2-7
CASSSKWGLGDYGYTF TGTGCCAGCAGCTCAAAGTGGGGGCTTGGTGACTATGGCTACACCTTC TRBV9 NA NA TRBJ1-2
CSVDRDTWHYGYTF TGCAGCGTAGATCGGGACACGTGGCACTATGGCTACACCTTC TRBV29-1 NA NA TRBJ1-2